This passage covers 24 T cell receptor beta chains from one sample sequenced in a study of cytomegalovirus exposure and HLA in healthy donors. In the PCR, 60 Vbeta and 13 Jbeta primers were used. Sequenced by immunoSEQ multiplex PCR; TCRdb stores in-frame clones only, minus some. The repertoire holds around 100,000 clones, with around three quarters as singletons. Sequenced: PBMCs. The receptors come from a woman between 18 and 29 years old in good health and CMV-seropositive.

The chain carries TRBV27 and TRBJ2-7; TRBD2 matches 14 bases. Germline CDR1 and CDR2: MNHEY and SMNVEV (reference sequence). J was trimmed by 5 bases and V by 5 bases; bases with no gene match: 5. The CDR3 is 15 residues long. CDR3 residues: CASSPRLAGGHEQYF. Written as DNA, the CDR3 is TGTGCCAGCAGTCCGCGACTAGCGGGAGGGCACGAGCAGTACTTC.

The sample holds a few counts of this clone. The chain couples TRBV6-1 to TRBJ2-2, with D possibly TRBD1 on 5 matching bases. The CDR3 spans 14 residues. Trimming removed 8 bases from V and 6 bases from J, with 16 bases in between. CDR1 is MNHNS and CDR2 is SASEGT in the germline V gene. The CDR3 sequence is CASHGQGLSGELFF. The CDR3 DNA is TGTGCCAGCCATGGGCAGGGTTTGTCCGGGGAGCTGTTTTTT.

V and J are TRBV7-6 and TRBJ2-5, with 8 bases lining up with TRBD1. Per germline, CDR1 SGHVS and CDR2 FNYEAQ. The CDR3 is 15 amino acids. Trimming removed 4 bases from V and 5 bases from J; junction bases left unmatched: 9. The CDR3 region is CASSSQTDRGETQYF. The CDR3 nucleotides read TGTGCCAGCAGCTCCCAAACCGACAGGGGTGAGACCCAGTACTTC.

The genes are TRBV27 and TRBJ1-2; TRBD1 matches 11 bases. Trimming removed 5 bases from V and 1 base from J; junction bases left unmatched: 9. This CDR3 region has 17 residues. The germline V gene encodes CDR1 MNHEY and CDR2 SMNVEV (reference sequence). CDR3 bases: TGTGCCAGCAGTCCCGGGACAGGGGGATACCTTAACTATGGCTACACCTTC. Protein: CASSPGTGGYLNYGYTF.

The chain carries TRBV7-8 and TRBJ2-5, with TRBD1 as a possible D gene (5 bases). The V gene lost 5 bases and the J gene lost 1 base, with 11 bases spanning the gap. CDR3 size: 14 residues. The germline gives CDR1 SGHVS, CDR2 FQNEAQ. The CDR3 is CASSPRTSQETQYF. As DNA, the CDR3 is TGTGCCAGCAGCCCCAGGACATCCCAAGAGACCCAGTACTTC.

This chain connects TRBV14 to TRBJ2-1; 9 bases map to TRBD2. The CDR3 extends over 15 amino acids. CDR1 and CDR2 (germline): SGHDN, FVKESK. V gave up 1 base and J gave up 7 bases; unmatched junction bases: 5. DNA for the CDR3: TGTGCCAGCAGCCAAGTTGGTAGCGGGAGAAATGAGCAGTTCTTC. Residues: CASSQVGSGRNEQFF.

This clone was picked up a small number of times. The V call is TRBV5-6, the J call TRBJ1-2; the D gene is possibly TRBD1 (6 bases). Germline V gives CDR1 SGHDT, CDR2 YYEEEE. This CDR3 comprises 14 residues. Trimming pared 1 base from V and 8 bases from J, leaving 15 bases between. The CDR3 loop is CASSLPGGAGGYTF. CDR3 nucleotide sequence: TGTGCCAGCAGCTTGCCGGGGGGCGCAGGGGGCTACACCTTC.

Details on this clone: This specimen includes other DNA sequences encoding the same CDR3. The chain uses TRBV9 and TRBJ2-7; the D gene is possibly TRBD1 (6 bases). The V end was cut by 3 bases, the J end by 4 bases, with 8 bases between. CDR3 size: 12 residues. The germline V gene encodes CDR1 SGDLS and CDR2 YYNGEE. CDR3 region: CASSGGGYEQYF. The CDR3 DNA sequence: TGTGCCAGCAGCGGAGGGGGATACGAGCAGTACTTC.

The chain joins TRBV28 to TRBJ1-2, with 12 positions matching TRBD1. Looked up from germline, CDR1 is MDHEN and CDR2 is SYDVKM. V shed 7 bases and J 9 bases; nucleotides not matched to a gene: 12. This CDR3 is 15 amino acids long. The CDR3, as DNA: TGTGCCAGCAACATCTCCCGGGACAGGGGGCGGAGCTACACCTTC. It specifies CASNISRDRGRSYTF.

This clone was detected a few times. The J gene is TRBJ2-1, the V gene TRBV30; 12 nucleotides agree with TRBD2. The CDR3 spans 15 residues. Germline V gives CDR1 GTSNPN, CDR2 SVGIG (reference sequence). V shed 5 bases and J 6 bases; nucleotides not matched to a gene: 8. CDR3 sequence: CAWGTGTSGLNEQFF. The CDR3 nucleotides are TGTGCCTGGGGGACCGGGACTAGCGGGCTCAATGAGCAGTTCTTC.

V and J are TRBV2 and TRBJ1-2, with 10 bases fitting TRBD1. The CDR3 spans 16 residues. Germline values: CDR1 SNHLY, CDR2 FYNNEI. The V segment lost 6 bases and the J segment 1 base; nucleotides outside the gene matches: 8. The CDR3 region is CASSFDRGLGNYGYTF. The DNA for the CDR3 is TGTGCCAGCAGCTTTGACAGGGGGCTTGGTAACTATGGCTACACCTTC.

V gene TRBV11-2 combines with J gene TRBJ2-6, with D possibly being TRBD1 (6 bases). Germline V lookup: CDR1 SGHAT, CDR2 FQNNGV. This CDR3 has 19 amino acids. Trimming stripped 0 bases from V and 0 bases from J, with 15 bases between. The CDR3 spells CASSLDRLRGSSGANVLTF. The CDR3 DNA follows: TGTGCCAGCAGCTTAGATCGTCTCAGGGGAAGCTCTGGGGCCAACGTCCTGACTTTC.

This rearrangement joins TRBV30 to TRBJ1-3, with TRBD1 as a possible D gene (6 bases). Germline values: CDR1 GTSNPN, CDR2 SVGIG (reference sequence). This CDR3 contains 16 residues. V was shortened by 3 bases and J by 3 bases, with 18 bases between the two germline ends. The CDR3 spells CAWSDPNRVFGNTIYF. In DNA form, the CDR3 reads TGTGCCTGGAGCGACCCCAACAGGGTCTTTGGAAACACCATATATTTT.

As regards this clone: At one boundary the junction diverges from the germline segment, which might be a read error. The CDR3 sequence: CATSRDRSRGIF. The CDR3, as DNA: TGTGCCACCAGCAGAGATCGTAGCAGGGGGATTTTT. The chain is built from TRBV15 and TRBJ1-4; 7 nucleotides match TRBD1. Germline lookup yields CDR1 LNHNV and CDR2 YYDKDF (reference sequence). CDR3 length equals 12 residues.

The chain uses TRBV11-2 and TRBJ2-1; TRBD2 matches at 13 bases. Trimming took 5 bases from V and 9 from J; bases not matched to a gene: 10. CDR1 and CDR2 (germline): SGHAT, FQNNGV. CDR3 length: 16 amino acids. CDR3 amino acids: CASSKGTSGTFVEQFF. CDR3 coding DNA: TGTGCCAGCAGCAAGGGGACTAGCGGGACCTTTGTTGAGCAGTTCTTC.

The chain has TRBV11-2 and TRBJ2-3; 10 bases map to TRBD2. Per germline, CDR1 SGHAT and CDR2 FQNNGV. The CDR3 totals 18 residues. The V gene end was trimmed by 6 bases and the J gene end by 0 bases; junction bases not matched to a gene: 12. CDR3 in amino acids: CASRLRASGGTSTDTQYF. In DNA form, the CDR3 reads TGTGCCAGCAGATTGCGGGCTAGCGGGGGTACTAGCACAGATACGCAGTATTTT.

In this sample, this clone turned up once. The rearrangement uses TRBV28 and TRBJ2-3; D possibly corresponds to TRBD2 (5 bases). The V end was cut by 3 bases, the J end by 14 bases, with 27 bases between. The CDR3 sequence is 16 residues long. The germline V gene has CDR1 MDHEN and CDR2 SYDVKM. The CDR3 nucleotides read TGTGCCAGCAGTTTTGTGGGAGAGCCCACTAACATGGCTCGGTATTTT. This translates into CASSFVGEPTNMARYF.

The chain combines TRBV27 with TRBJ1-3, with TRBD1 identical over 8 bases. Germline trimming cut 3 bases from V and 4 bases from J; bases unmatched to any gene: 8. Germline V gene sequence: CDR1 MNHEY, CDR2 SMNVEV (reference sequence). The CDR3 loop spans 16 amino acids. The CDR3 loop reads CASSFGQGIAGNTIYF. The CDR3 DNA reads TGTGCCAGCAGTTTCGGACAGGGAATCGCCGGAAACACCATATATTTT.

The rearrangement links TRBV19 to TRBJ1-5, with 10 nucleotides matching TRBD1. V shed 8 bases and J 1 base; nucleotides not matched to a gene: 8. The CDR3 length is 16 residues. Germline V gene sequence: CDR1 LNHDA, CDR2 SQIVND (reference sequence). The CDR3 here is CASGGTGDLSNQPQHF. The DNA of the CDR3 is TGTGCCAGTGGGGGGACAGGGGACCTAAGCAATCAGCCCCAGCATTTT.

The gene calls are TRBV18 and TRBJ2-3; 14 nucleotides match TRBD2. The CDR3 length is 18 residues. The germline CDR1 and CDR2 sequences are KGHSH and LQKENI. Trimming at V came to 6 bases and at J to 0 bases, leaving 8 bases not matched to a gene. The CDR3 bases are TGTGCCAGCTCCCCTCGGACTAGCGGGAGGTCAAGCACAGATACGCAGTATTTT. Protein product: CASSPRTSGRSSTDTQYF.

This clone turned up a few times. The chain couples TRBV25-1 to TRBJ2-5; 11 bases map to TRBD2. The length of the CDR3 is 15 residues. After removal of 4 bases from V and 1 base from J, the junction contained 2 bases not matched to a gene. Germline CDR1 is MGHDK and CDR2 is SYGVNS. The CDR3 DNA follows: TGTGCCAGCAGTGGGACTAGCGGGCCCCAAGAGACCCAGTACTTC. Translating gives CASSGTSGPQETQYF.

This clone was detected only a few times. This chain links TRBV5-6 with TRBJ2-1; 8 positions agree with TRBD2. V was clipped by 4 bases and J by 8 bases; unmatched bases: 8. The CDR3 covers 14 residues. Germline CDR1 is SGHDT and CDR2 is YYEEEE. The CDR3 nucleotides are TGTGCCAGCAGCGCCGACGGGAGGGTCTATGAGCAGTTCTTC. Protein: CASSADGRVYEQFF.

The chain employs TRBV19 and TRBJ2-3, with 8 bases that match TRBD2. V was clipped by 3 bases and J by 5 bases; unmatched bases: 7. This CDR3 region has 15 residues. CDR1 and CDR2 from the germline V gene are LNHDA and SQIVND (reference sequence). The CDR3 nucleotides are TGTGCCAGTAGTATCCGGGAGGGCCCGAGAGATACGCAGTATTTT. It translates to CASSIREGPRDTQYF. Combining the CDR3 with reference TRBV19 and TRBJ2-3 gives the whole variable domain DGGITQSPKYLFRKEGQNVTLSCEQNLNHDAMYWYRQDPGQGLRLIYYSQIVNDFQKGDIAEGYSVSREKKESFPLTVTSAQKNPTAFYLCASSIREGPRDTQYFGPGTRLTVL.

This chain connects TRBV28 to TRBJ1-4; tentative D call: TRBD1 (6 bases). This CDR3 region has 13 residues. V was pared by 4 bases and J by 10 bases, with 13 bases between. Germline loops: CDR1 MDHEN, CDR2 SYDVKM. CDR3 DNA: TGTGCCAGCAGTTCCAGGGGATTCGGAAAACTGTTTTTT. Its translation is CASSSRGFGKLFF.